Presented here are 7 T cell receptor beta chains from one specimen sequenced in a study of post-analysis software for immune sequencing data. Unique molecular identifiers had been added to the TCR beta cDNA libraries. TCRdb reprocessed the PCR reads with MiXCR, giving one entry per CDR3 protein. The repertoire consists of hundreds of thousands of distinct CDR3 sequences, with 59% occurring once and the leading ten covering 10% to 12%. Their target antigens are unknown. Study outcomes and limitations: Included in a set of roughly five TRBV segments more frequent in patients than controls were TRBV5-6, TRBV5-1 and TRBV20-1.

Sequencing was carried out using blood. Receptors originate from a girl under 10 years old with multiple sclerosis.

This clonotype has more than one count but fewer than ten. The gene calls are TRBV29-1 and TRBJ2-3; 9 bases map to TRBD2. Germline CDR1 is SQVTM and CDR2 is ANQGSEA. Trimming cost V 3 bases and J 4 bases; bases outside gene matches: 8. CDR3 length: 15 amino acids. The CDR3 sequence: CSVDSSGASADTQYF. The DNA for the CDR3 is TGCAGCGTTGATTCTAGCGGGGCTAGCGCAGATACGCAGTATTTT.

This chain joins TRBV6-5 and TRBJ2-1, with TRBD1 matching over 12 bases. In germline, CDR1 is MNHEY, CDR2 SVGAGI. After removal of 6 bases from V and 9 bases from J, the junction contained 9 bases not matched to a gene. The CDR3 extends over 15 amino acids. CDR3 amino acids: CASSPGTGGQGEQFF. CDR3 coding DNA: TGTGCCAGCAGCCCCGGGACAGGGGGCCAGGGTGAGCAGTTCTTC.

This clonotype was found a few times. The V and J genes are TRBV29-1 and TRBJ2-5; TRBD2 aligns across 9 bases. Trimming took 6 bases from V and 11 from J; bases not matched to a gene: 10. Per the germline V gene, CDR1 is SQVTM and CDR2 is ANQGSEA. The CDR3 spans 12 residues. For the CDR3, the DNA is TGCAGCGTAACCTTGATAGCGGGGGCGCAGTACTTC. Translated, it gives CSVTLIAGAQYF.

The chain's CDR3 is CASSLEGGDFIRISYEQYF. CDR3 nucleotides: TGTGCCAGCAGTTTAGAAGGAGGGGACTTCATACGGATCTCCTACGAGCAGTACTTC. J is TRBJ2-7 and V is TRBV12-3 or TRBV12-4; a weak D match, TRBD2 (6 bases). Trimming removed 1 base at V and 0 bases at J, with 22 bases between. The length of the CDR3 is 19 residues.

This clonotype was picked up a small number of times. The J gene is TRBJ2-3, the V gene TRBV12-3 or TRBV12-4, with 12 bases that match TRBD2. The CDR3 runs 16 residues. Trimming took 2 bases from V and 3 from J; bases not matched to a gene: 3. CDR3 sequence (DNA): TGTGCCAGCAGTTTACCCCTAGCGGGGGGGACAGATACGCAGTATTTT. Amino acid sequence: CASSLPLAGGTDTQYF.

V gene TRBV20-1 combines with J gene TRBJ2-3, with D unresolved. This CDR3 has 15 amino acids. V was pared by 6 bases and J by 4 bases, with 20 bases between. Looked up from germline, CDR1 is DFQATT and CDR2 is SNEGSKA (reference sequence). Here the CDR3 reads CSADPGLGFADTQYF. The CDR3, as DNA: TGCAGTGCCGACCCTGGATTGGGCTTCGCAGATACGCAGTATTTT.

V and J are TRBV20-1 and TRBJ2-1, with 7 bases identical to TRBD2. This CDR3 has 14 residues. CDR1 DFQATT and CDR2 SNEGSKA come from the germline V gene (reference sequence). Trimming took 7 bases from V and 1 from J; bases not matched to a gene: 7. The CDR3, as DNA: TGCAGTGTTGGCGGGAGCGTTTCCTACAATGAGCAGTTCTTC. Protein product: CSVGGSVSYNEQFF.